Presented here are 22 T cell receptor beta chains from one specimen sequenced in a study of T cells in women clearing cervical HPV infection. Sequencing used immunoSEQ multiplex PCR; TCRdb keeps in-frame clones, though not all of them. Listed are around 48,000 clones; around 1.5% falls within the top ten. Sequencing input: blood buffy coat. Source of these receptors: a woman between 18 and 70 years old with a cervical HPV16 infection that either progressed to CIN3+ or cleared (not recorded which).

As to this clone: The read ends 3 residues shy of where the CDR3 ends; the end is completed using the germline J gene. The chain is built from TRBV5-1 and TRBJ2-3, with 8 bases matching TRBD2. The CDR3 sequence is 16 residues long. Germline loops: CDR1 SGHRS, CDR2 YFSETQ. The trim removed 0 bases at V and 2 bases at J, leaving 5 bases unmatched. The CDR3 DNA, read in part, is TGCGCCAGCAGCTTGGTTGGACTAGCCCCCACAGATACG. Protein: CASSLVGLAPTDT. The full CDR3 protein is CASSLVGLAPTDTQYF. The full variable domain, completed using reference TRBV5-1 and TRBJ2-3, is KAGVTQTPRYLIKTRGQQVTLSCSPISGHRSVSWYQQTPGQGLQFLFEYFSETQRNKGNFPGRFSGRQFSNSRSEMNVSTLELGDSALYLCASSLVGLAPTDTQYFGPGTRLTVL.

Comment on this clone: The read ends 3 residues early relative to the CDR3; the germline J gene fills the gap. The rearrangement joins TRBV7-2 to TRBJ2-1, with D possibly being TRBD1 (5 bases). Germline V CDR1 and CDR2: SGHTA, FQGNSA. V shed 2 bases and J shed 6 bases, with 14 bases lying between them. This CDR3 has 15 amino acids. The sequenced CDR3 bases are TGTGCCAGCAGCTTATTCTCGACAGTCATCAATGAG. Its protein product is CASSLFSTVINE. The complete CDR3 protein is CASSLFSTVINEQFF. Variable domain in full (rest from reference TRBV7-2 and TRBJ2-1): GAGVSQSPSNKVTEKGKDVELRCDPISGHTALYWYRQSLGQGLEFLIYFQGNSAPDKSGLPSDRFSAERTGGSVSTLTIQRTQQEDSAVYLCASSLFSTVINEQFFGPGTRLTVL.

On this clone: Sequencing ends 3 residues short of the CDR3 end; the germline J gene provides the rest. V gene TRBV7-7 combines with J gene TRBJ2-3, with D perhaps TRBD2 (6 bases). Germline CDR1 and CDR2: SSHAT and FNYEAQ (reference sequence). The CDR3 spans 14 residues. Deletions cut 4 bases from V and 4 bases from J, with 12 bases between. The CDR3 loop reads CASSSGGTPDTQYF. CDR3 bases read: TGTGCCAGCAGCTCTGGCGGGACTCCAGATACG. The complete variable domain, with remaining parts taken from reference TRBV7-7 and TRBJ2-3, reads GAGVSQSPRYKVTKRGQDVTLRCDPISSHATLYWYQQALGQGPEFLTYFNYEAQPDKSGLPSDRFSAERPEGSISTLTIQRTEQRDSAMYRCASSSGGTPDTQYFGPGTRLTVL.

A remark on this clone: The read terminates 3 residues ahead of where the CDR3 ends, so the germline J gene completes it. The chain uses TRBV28 and TRBJ2-1, with TRBD1 matching 7 bases. CDR3 size: 13 residues. Looked up from germline, CDR1 is MDHEN and CDR2 is SYDVKM. The J segment lost 5 bases and the V segment lost 3 bases, leaving 1 base of the junction unmatched. The part of the CDR3 DNA that was read is TGTGCCAGCAGTTTTGACAGGGACAATGAG. Amino acids: CASSFDRDNE. The full CDR3 protein is CASSFDRDNEQFF.

Details on this clone: The CDR3 end is not reached by the read, which stops 3 residues before it; the germline J gene fills it in. The chain uses TRBV5-1 and TRBJ2-1; 8 positions match TRBD1. With 3 bases clipped from V and 0 bases from J, the junction kept 2 bases outside the gene matches. This CDR3 is built from 15 residues. The germline gives CDR1 SGHRS, CDR2 YFSETQ. The covered CDR3 bases are TGCGCCAGCAGCTGGACAGGGAACTCCTACAATGAG. This translates into CASSWTGNSYNE. The full CDR3 protein is CASSWTGNSYNEQFF.

Turning to this clone: The read ends 3 residues before the CDR3 terminus; that terminus is restored from the germline J gene. The chain recombines TRBV18 with TRBJ1-2; D may be TRBD1 (6 bases). Germline V gene lookup returns CDR1 KGHSH and CDR2 LQKENI. V lost 4 bases and J lost 5, with 14 bases in between. This CDR3 is built from 14 residues. CDR3 DNA (partial): TGTGCCAGCTCACGACGGACAGCCGAGTATGGC. Protein product: CASSRRTAEYG. Given in full, the CDR3 is CASSRRTAEYGYTF.

As to this clone: Coverage ceases 3 residues before the CDR3 finishes, and the germline J gene fills in the end. The V and J genes are TRBV9 and TRBJ2-3; D is unresolved. The ends were cut back, 0 bases at V and 5 bases at J, with 7 bases in the middle. Germline V gene lookup returns CDR1 SGDLS and CDR2 YYNGEE. The CDR3 sequence is 13 residues long. CDR3 bases read: TGTGCCAGCAGCGTAGAGGGCGAAGATACG. Protein: CASSVEGEDT. The entire CDR3 sequence reads CASSVEGEDTQYF. The full variable domain, rest sourced from reference TRBV9 and TRBJ2-3, is DSGVTQTPKHLITATGQRVTLRCSPRSGDLSVYWYQQSLDQGLQFLIQYYNGEERAKGNILERFSAQQFPDLHSELNLSSLELGDSALYFCASSVEGEDTQYFGPGTRLTVL.

A word on this clone: Coverage ceases 3 residues before the CDR3 finishes, and the germline J gene fills in the end. The rearrangement joins TRBV20-1 to TRBJ2-7; D might be TRBD1 (7 bases). The CDR3 is 12 residues long. Trimming left V 6 bases short and J 6 bases short, with 15 bases between. The V gene's germline CDR1 is DFQATT and CDR2 SNEGSKA (reference sequence). The CDR3 bases that were read are TGCAGTGCGCATCAGGGGGGAGGCGAG. Translation gives CSAHQGGGE. The CDR3 in full is CSAHQGGGEQYF.

This CDR3 reads CAWSPLTEAFF. The CDR3 DNA, read in part, is TGTGCCTGGAGCCCACTCACTGAA. This chain links TRBV30 with TRBJ1-1; D remains unclear. The CDR3 end lies 3 residues beyond the end of the read and is filled in from the germline J gene. This CDR3 is 11 amino acids long. Looked up from germline, CDR1 is GTSNPN and CDR2 is SVGIG (reference sequence). Trimming took 3 bases from V and 4 from J, leaving 6 bases between them.

As concerns this clone: The sequence runs out 3 residues before the end of the CDR3; the remainder is reconstructed from the germline J gene. The genes are TRBV5-6 and TRBJ2-6, with 10 bases fitting TRBD1. With V trimmed by 7 bases and J by 0 bases, 1 base remained unmatched. The CDR3 loop spans 15 amino acids. The germline V gene has CDR1 SGHDT and CDR2 YYEEEE. CDR3 sequence reads: CASGTGASGANVLTF. The sequenced CDR3 bases are TGTGCCAGCGGGACAGGGGCCTCTGGGGCCAACGTC.

CDR3 sequence reads: CASSSGTGEGYTF. CDR3 DNA (partial): TGTGCCAGCAGCTCGGGGACAGGGGAGGGC. The gene calls are TRBV7-2 and TRBJ1-2; TRBD1 agrees at 10 bases. The read terminates 3 residues ahead of where the CDR3 ends, so the germline J gene completes it. CDR3 length: 13 residues. In germline, CDR1 is SGHTA, CDR2 FQGNSA.

With respect to this clone: The read ends 3 residues shy of where the CDR3 ends; the end is completed using the germline J gene. The chain joins TRBV20-1 to TRBJ2-1, with TRBD2 matching over 7 bases. Germline loops: CDR1 DFQATT, CDR2 SNEGSKA (reference sequence). Trimming at V came to 1 base and at J to 4 bases, leaving 10 bases not matched to a gene. The CDR3 contains 16 residues. The CDR3 DNA, read in part, is TGCAGTGCTAGAGTGCTAGCGGACAATTTTTACAATGAG. Protein product: CSARVLADNFYNE. The entire CDR3 sequence reads CSARVLADNFYNEQFF.

As to this clone: The CDR3 is cut off 3 residues early in the read; its end comes from the germline J gene. The chain combines TRBV9 with TRBJ2-7; 9 positions agree with TRBD1. The CDR3 has 15 amino acids. Germline loops: CDR1 SGDLS, CDR2 YYNGEE. V was clipped by 0 bases and J by 5 bases; unmatched bases: 6. Incomplete CDR3 DNA: TGTGCCAGCAGCGTAGAAGGGGACAGGGATAACGAG. Protein sequence: CASSVEGDRDNE. The entire CDR3 sequence reads CASSVEGDRDNEQYF.

A note on this clone: The CDR3 extends 3 residues past the end of the read, so its final part is completed from the germline J gene. This sequence joins TRBV5-1 and TRBJ2-7, with TRBD1 matching over 7 bases. Looked up from germline, CDR1 is SGHRS and CDR2 is YFSETQ. The CDR3 is 14 amino acids. J lost 2 bases, V lost 7 bases, and 9 bases had no gene match. The DNA read from the CDR3 is TGCGCCAGCTCCGTGGGGACAGATCCCTACGAG. Translation gives CASSVGTDPYE. The CDR3, in full, reads CASSVGTDPYEQYF.

Details on this clone: The read finishes 3 residues shy of the CDR3 end, and the germline J gene is used to complete it. The chain combines TRBV9 with TRBJ2-5; TRBD1 matches 10 bases. The CDR3 sequence is 17 residues long. With 2 bases clipped from V and 2 bases from J, the junction kept 9 bases outside the gene matches. Germline-derived CDR1 and CDR2 are SGDLS and YYNGEE. CDR3: CASSVRDRGGRQETQYF. Partial CDR3 DNA: TGTGCCAGCAGCGTCCGGGACAGGGGTGGTAGACAAGAGACC.

Remarks on this clone: The DNA ends 3 residues before the CDR3 does, and the rest of the CDR3 is filled in from the germline J gene. This chain joins TRBV20-1 and TRBJ1-6; TRBD1 is a possible D gene (5 bases). Trimming left V 3 bases short and J 1 base short, with 7 bases between. Germline V gives CDR1 DFQATT, CDR2 SNEGSKA (reference sequence). The CDR3 sequence is 14 residues long. CDR3 sequence reads: CSASPGSYNSPLHF. CDR3 bases read: TGCAGTGCTAGCCCAGGGTCCTATAATTCACCC.

Comments on this clone: The read ends 3 residues early relative to the CDR3; the germline J gene fills the gap. This sequence joins TRBV18 and TRBJ2-2; 7 bases line up with TRBD1. The CDR3 contains 16 residues. Germline CDR1 and CDR2: KGHSH and LQKENI. V lost 4 bases and J lost 2; bases outside the gene matches: 7. The chain's CDR3 is CASSRRDRVNTGELFF. The sequenced CDR3 bases are TGTGCCAGCTCACGCCGCGACAGGGTTAACACCGGGGAG.

As concerns this clone: Sequencing ends 3 residues short of the CDR3 end; the germline J gene provides the rest. The chain carries TRBV18 and TRBJ2-5; 9 nucleotides agree with TRBD1. The CDR3 is 14 amino acids. V dropped 2 bases and J dropped 3; count of bases not matched to a gene: 1. Per germline, CDR1 KGHSH and CDR2 LQKENI. The CDR3 DNA, read in part, is TGTGCCAGCTCACCAAGGGACAGGGAAGAGACC. Its translation is CASSPRDREET. The complete CDR3 sequence is CASSPRDREETQYF.

CDR3 DNA, as far as it was read: TGTGCCAGCAGTGAAATCGGGACAGGAGGAGCCGTGGGCAATCAGCCC. Translating it yields CASSEIGTGGAVGNQP. The full CDR3 protein is CASSEIGTGGAVGNQPQHF. This chain connects TRBV6-1 to TRBJ1-5, with 8 bases matching TRBD1. The read is 3 residues too short to cover the CDR3 end, so that end is filled in from the germline J gene. The CDR3 loop spans 19 amino acids. The germline gives CDR1 MNHNS, CDR2 SASEGT. The V and J ends lost 2 bases and 2 bases, in that order; junction bases with no gene match: 14.

Concerning this clone itself: From the germline J gene comes the end of the CDR3, since the read stops 3 residues before it. This rearrangement joins TRBV29-1 to TRBJ1-1; D is possibly TRBD1 (5 bases). This CDR3 contains 13 residues. With 6 bases removed from V and 5 bases from J, the gap between germline ends came to 16 bases. The germline CDR1 and CDR2 sequences are SQVTM and ANQGSEA. CDR3 sequence: CSVVTGLGTEAFF. Incomplete CDR3 DNA: TGCAGCGTAGTTACAGGTCTTGGGACTGAA.

Turning to this clone: Read sequence stops 3 residues before the CDR3 end, and the germline J gene provides the missing end. This chain uses TRBV4-2 with TRBJ2-3, with 11 nucleotides matching TRBD2. The ends lost 8 bases at V and 1 base at J; junction bases unmatched: 8. Looked up from germline, CDR1 is LGHNA and CDR2 is YNFKEQ. CDR3 length: 16 residues. CDR3 bases read: TGTGCCAGCGGATTCCTAGCGGGGGGCCGCACAGATACG. Translating it yields CASGFLAGGRTDT. The CDR3 in its entirety is CASGFLAGGRTDTQYF.

About this clone itself: The CDR3 is cut off 3 residues early in the read; its end comes from the germline J gene. The chain carries TRBV7-3 and TRBJ1-5, with D maybe TRBD1 (5 bases). V was pared by 5 bases and J by 0 bases, with 14 bases between. This CDR3 is 16 amino acids long. Germline V gene sequence: CDR1 SGHTA, CDR2 FQGTGA. The CDR3 loop reads CASSPDTAASNQPQHF. The covered CDR3 bases are TGTGCCAGCAGCCCGGACACGGCGGCTAGCAATCAGCCC.